Reported below is one T cell receptor beta chain. Its antigen is not known. V was trimmed by 4 bases and J by 2 bases, leaving 9 bases between them. CDR1 SGHNT and CDR2 YYREEE come from the germline V gene (reference sequence). This CDR3 is built from 13 residues. The sample comes from a study of shared clonotypes between healthy human individuals. Study summary: Used for every donor were three CD4 naive, three CD4 memory, two CD8 naive and one CD8 memory plate.

Naivety among CD8 cells was defined by CD45RO negativity and positive CCR7 selection, thereby excluding terminally differentiated effector memory CD45RA+ cells. Findings of the study overall: Larger richness was generally estimated for naive than memory subsets. Among non-shared clonotypes, generation probabilities were lower than among those shared by all four donors. Sampling included only blood; tissue repertoires likely differ.

Clones were read by immunoSEQ multiplex PCR, and TCRdb kept only the in-frame ones, dropping some. The table lists millions of clones, over 85% of them singletons. The genes are TRBV5-4 and TRBJ1-2; D call uncertain. The clonotype was recovered from a man younger than 35 in good health. Sequencing was performed on naive CD8+ T cells sorted from blood. CDR3 coding DNA: TGTGCCAGCAGCCTGAAGTCGAACTATGGCTACACCTTC. This translates into CASSLKSNYGYTF.